The rows below give T cell receptor beta chains drawn from one sample of a study of blood T cell repertoires in COVID-19. Data came from immunoSEQ multiplex PCR; TCRdb stores just in-frame clones and leaves some out. The data contain 350,000 or so clones, approximately 87% of them singletons. Sequenced: peripheral blood. These receptors all come from a woman younger than 45 with COVID-19, enrolled during active disease. Both conserved end residues are part of each CDR3. D genes are given only for firm matches. For some rows the clone size is stated as once, few or many, or as a class when expanded; others skip it.

J gene | D gene | clone size | V gene | CDR3 protein | CDR3 DNA
TRBJ1-1 | - | - | TRBV5-1 | CASSLYSPNTEAFF | TGCGCCAGCAGCTTGTACAGCCCGAACACTGAAGCTTTCTTT
TRBJ2-2 | - | - | TRBV25-1 | CASSAGLENTGELFF | TGTGCCAGCAGTGCTGGACTCGAGAACACCGGGGAGCTGTTTTTT
TRBJ2-1 | TRBD2 | - | TRBV3-1/TRBV3-2 | CASRPGTSQLVYNEQFF | TGTGCCAGCAGGCCAGGGACTAGTCAGTTAGTCTACAATGAGCAGTTCTTC
TRBJ2-7 | - | - | TRBV28 | CASSLRQDSYEQYF | TGTGCCAGCAGTTTAAGGCAGGACTCCTACGAGCAGTACTTC
TRBJ2-2 | TRBD1 | - | TRBV5-1 | CASSRGPDTGELFF | TGCGCCAGCAGCAGGGGGCCGGACACCGGGGAGCTGTTTTTT
TRBJ2-2 | TRBD2 | - | TRBV2 | CASSGLAVGTGELFF | TGTGCCAGCTCCGGACTAGCGGTTGGGACCGGGGAGCTGTTTTTT
TRBJ1-5 | TRBD1 | - | TRBV5-1 | CASSPGGNQPQHF | TGCGCCAGCAGCCCAGGGGGGAATCAGCCCCAGCATTTT
TRBJ2-2 | - | - | TRBV7-3 | CASSSWGLEDPGELFF | TGTGCCAGCAGCTCTTGGGGCCTAGAGGACCCCGGGGAGCTGTTTTTT
TRBJ1-6 | - | - | TRBV27 | CASSSTADNSPLHF | TGTGCCAGCAGTTCGACAGCCGATAATTCACCCCTCCACTTT
TRBJ2-7 | - | - | TRBV28 | CASSSRSALSYEQYF | TGTGCCAGCAGTTCCCGTAGCGCCCTATCCTACGAGCAGTACTTC
TRBJ2-1 | TRBD2 | - | TRBV27 | CASRIAGGPYNEQFF | TGTGCCAGCAGGATAGCGGGAGGGCCCTACAATGAGCAGTTCTTC
TRBJ1-5 | TRBD1 | - | TRBV6-5 | CASSYSGDRTQPQHF | TGTGCCAGCAGTTACTCGGGGGACAGGACTCAGCCCCAGCATTTT
TRBJ2-7 | - | - | TRBV6-2/TRBV6-3 | CASSRDSTYEQYF | TGTGCCAGCAGCCGGGACTCCACCTACGAGCAGTACTTC
TRBJ2-5 | - | - | TRBV28 | CASSFPTGQSETQYF | TGTGCCAGCAGTTTCCCCACAGGGCAGTCAGAGACCCAGTACTTC
TRBJ2-7 | - | - | TRBV28 | CASTGGFEQYF | TGTGCCAGCACCGGAGGGTTCGAGCAGTACTTC
TRBJ2-5 | - | - | TRBV2 | CASSYGGETQYF | TGTGCCAGCAGTTATGGGGGGGAGACCCAGTACTTC
TRBJ2-4 | - | - | TRBV9 | CASSPPFEDIQYF | TGTGCCAGCAGCCCTCCCTTTGAGGACATTCAGTACTTC
TRBJ2-3 | - | - | TRBV30 | CAWSVGPDTQYF | TGTGCCTGGAGTGTTGGCCCCGATACGCAGTATTTT
TRBJ2-2 | TRBD1 | - | TRBV10-3 | CAISEPRGPGELFF | TGTGCCATCAGTGAGCCGAGGGGGCCCGGGGAGCTGTTTTTT
TRBJ2-5 | TRBD1 | once | TRBV4-1 | CASSGPGQGIETQYF | TGCGCCAGCAGCGGCCCGGGACAGGGAATCGAGACCCAGTACTTC
TRBJ2-1 | TRBD1 | - | TRBV19 | CASSPGEGQGLGYNEQFF | TGTGCCAGTAGTCCCGGGGAGGGACAGGGGCTCGGGTACAATGAGCAGTTCTTC
TRBJ2-7 | TRBD2 | - | TRBV18 | CASSGAGGDYEQYF | TGTGCCAGCTCAGGTGCGGGAGGGGACTACGAGCAGTACTTC
TRBJ2-7 | TRBD1 | few | TRBV2 | CASSVSQGAYEQYF | TGTGCCAGCAGTGTGTCACAGGGGGCATACGAGCAGTACTTC
TRBJ2-1 | TRBD2 | - | TRBV3-1/TRBV3-2 | CASSLGLATNYNEQFF | TGTGCCAGCAGCCTCGGACTAGCGACAAACTACAATGAGCAGTTCTTC
TRBJ2-3 | - | - | TRBV5-1 | CASTPTNTDTQYF | TGCGCCAGCACCCCAACTAACACAGATACGCAGTATTTT
TRBJ1-3 | - | - | TRBV19 | CASNVGGSGNTIYF | TGTGCCAGTAACGTTGGAGGCTCTGGAAACACCATATATTTT
TRBJ2-2 | TRBD2 | - | TRBV5-1 | CASSSGLAGRTGELFF | TGCGCCAGCAGCTCGGGACTAGCGGGAAGGACCGGGGAGCTGTTTTTT
TRBJ2-7 | TRBD1 | - | TRBV6-4 | CASRAPGQPPYEQYF | TGTGCCAGCAGGGCCCCGGGACAGCCACCCTACGAGCAGTACTTC
TRBJ1-4 | - | - | TRBV13 | CASSLDPMSEKLFF | TGTGCCAGCAGCTTAGACCCAATGAGTGAAAAACTGTTTTTT
TRBJ2-6 | - | few | TRBV3-1/TRBV3-2 | CASSPAGMPGANVLTF | TGTGCCAGCAGCCCCGCCGGTATGCCTGGGGCCAACGTCCTGACTTTC
TRBJ2-1 | TRBD2 | - | TRBV5-1 | CASSLVPLAGNHNEQFF | TGCGCCAGCAGCTTGGTCCCCCTAGCGGGGAACCACAATGAGCAGTTCTTC
TRBJ2-1 | TRBD2 | - | TRBV5-8 | CASSSRGLEVYEQFF | TGTGCCAGCAGCTCCCGAGGACTAGAGGTCTATGAGCAGTTCTTC
TRBJ2-7 | TRBD2 | - | TRBV4-1 | CASSQGIAGGLSSYEQYF | TGCGCCAGCAGCCAAGGAATAGCGGGAGGGCTAAGCTCCTACGAGCAGTACTTC
TRBJ2-1 | - | once | TRBV7-3 | CASSLEPPNEQFF | TGTGCCAGCAGCTTAGAGCCCCCCAATGAGCAGTTCTTC
TRBJ2-7 | - | - | TRBV5-1 | CASSRDTSSYEQYF | TGCGCCAGCAGCCGCGACACGAGCTCCTACGAGCAGTACTTC
TRBJ2-3 | - | - | TRBV7-9 | CASSLGRRVADTQYF | TGTGCCAGCAGTCTAGGTCGCAGGGTTGCAGATACGCAGTATTTT
TRBJ2-2 | TRBD1 | once | TRBV3-1/TRBV3-2 | CASSLGTGHTGELFF | TGTGCCAGCAGCCTGGGGACAGGTCACACCGGGGAGCTGTTTTTT
TRBJ2-5 | - | - | TRBV10-1 | CASSAGQGMVETQYF | TGCGCCAGCAGTGCCGGACAAGGGATGGTGGAGACCCAGTACTTC
TRBJ1-2 | - | - | TRBV24-1 | CATSDSLGPRQTGYTF | TGTGCCACCAGTGATTCGTTGGGGCCCCGACAAACAGGCTACACCTTC
TRBJ2-7 | - | once | TRBV5-1 | CASSLQLGLSTYEQYF | TGCGCCAGCAGCTTACAACTGGGGCTGAGTACCTACGAGCAGTACTTC
TRBJ1-1 | - | - | TRBV19 | CASRQEGNTEAFF | TGTGCCAGTAGACAGGAAGGGAACACTGAAGCTTTCTTT
TRBJ1-5 | - | - | TRBV21-1 | CASSRRWWDREGNQPQHF | TGTGCCAGCAGCAGGAGGTGGTGGGACAGGGAAGGAAATCAGCCCCAGCATTTT
TRBJ2-7 | TRBD2 | - | TRBV3-1/TRBV3-2 | CASSQISGLAGVGEDEQYF | TGTGCCAGCAGCCAAATCTCCGGACTAGCGGGAGTTGGAGAGGACGAGCAGTACTTC
TRBJ2-2 | TRBD1 | - | TRBV11-3 | CASSRDSTNTGELFF | TGTGCCAGCAGCCGGGACAGCACGAACACCGGGGAGCTGTTTTTT
TRBJ2-2 | - | - | TRBV7-8 | CASSLVGNTGELFF | TGTGCCAGCAGCTTAGTCGGGAACACCGGGGAGCTGTTTTTT
TRBJ2-7 | TRBD2 | - | TRBV19 | CASSIMMTSGSSDEQYF | TGTGCCAGTAGTATAATGATGACTAGCGGGAGTAGCGACGAGCAGTACTTC
TRBJ1-1 | - | - | TRBV5-8 | CASSSQGEVGTEAFF | TGTGCCAGCAGCTCTCAGGGCGAGGTGGGCACTGAAGCTTTCTTT
TRBJ1-3 | - | once | TRBV12-3/TRBV12-4 | CASGGQLLNTIYF | TGTGCCAGCGGAGGACAGCTTTTAAACACCATATATTTT
TRBJ2-1 | - | - | TRBV11-3 | CASSERGKTPYNEQFF | TGTGCCAGCAGCGAAAGGGGGAAAACACCCTACAATGAGCAGTTCTTC
TRBJ1-1 | - | few | TRBV9 | CASSVVTEAFF | TGTGCCAGCAGCGTAGTAACTGAAGCTTTCTTT
TRBJ2-2 | - | - | TRBV19 | CASSIGSGNTGELFF | TGTGCCAGTAGTATAGGATCCGGGAACACCGGGGAGCTGTTTTTT
TRBJ2-1 | - | - | TRBV7-2 | CASSIGLSSYNEQFF | TGTGCCAGCAGCATTGGACTGAGCTCCTACAATGAGCAGTTCTTC
TRBJ2-1 | - | - | TRBV2 | CASSLLGRKFF | TGTGCCAGCAGCCTACTCGGGAGAAAGTTCTTC